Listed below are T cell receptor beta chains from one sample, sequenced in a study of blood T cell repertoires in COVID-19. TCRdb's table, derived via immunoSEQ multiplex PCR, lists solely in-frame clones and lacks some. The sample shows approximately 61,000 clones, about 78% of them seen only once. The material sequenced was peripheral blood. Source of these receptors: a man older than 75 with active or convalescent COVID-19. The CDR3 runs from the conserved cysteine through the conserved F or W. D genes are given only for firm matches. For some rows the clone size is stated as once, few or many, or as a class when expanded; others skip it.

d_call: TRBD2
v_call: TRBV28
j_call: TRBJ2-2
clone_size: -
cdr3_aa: CASTRLAGRRGGELFF
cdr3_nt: TGTGCCAGCACTAGGCTAGCGGGACGCCGCGGAGGGGAGCTGTTTTTT

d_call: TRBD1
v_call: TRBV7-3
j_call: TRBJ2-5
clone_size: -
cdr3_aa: CASSRYGTDQETQYF
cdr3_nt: TGTGCCAGCAGCCGATACGGGACAGACCAAGAGACCCAGTACTTC

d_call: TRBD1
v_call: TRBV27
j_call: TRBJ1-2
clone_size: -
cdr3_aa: CASSLSQGEGGYTF
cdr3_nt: TGTGCCAGCAGTTTAAGTCAGGGGGAAGGAGGCTACACCTTC

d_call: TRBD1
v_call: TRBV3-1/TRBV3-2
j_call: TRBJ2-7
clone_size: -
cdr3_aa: CASSLTGTGSEQYF
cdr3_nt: TGTGCCAGCAGCCTTACCGGGACAGGGTCCGAGCAGTACTTC

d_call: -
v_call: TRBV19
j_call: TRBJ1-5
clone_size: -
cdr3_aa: CASRQGWAQPQHF
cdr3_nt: TGTGCCAGTAGACAGGGTTGGGCCCAGCCCCAGCATTTT

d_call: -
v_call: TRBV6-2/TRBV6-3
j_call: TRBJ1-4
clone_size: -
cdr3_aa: CASSPPDGKPPNEKLFF
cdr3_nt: TGTGCCAGCAGCCCCCCCGACGGGAAGCCGCCTAATGAAAAACTGTTTTTT

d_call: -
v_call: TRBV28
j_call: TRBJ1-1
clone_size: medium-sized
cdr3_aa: CASSRVEAFF
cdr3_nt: TGTGCCAGCAGTCGGGTGGAGGCTTTCTTT

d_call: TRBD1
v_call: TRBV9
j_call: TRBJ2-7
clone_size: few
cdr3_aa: CASSAYTGGYEQYF
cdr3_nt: TGTGCCAGCAGCGCCTACACAGGGGGCTACGAGCAGTACTTC

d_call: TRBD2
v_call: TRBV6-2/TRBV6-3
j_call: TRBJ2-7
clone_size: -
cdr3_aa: CASSSKGLAVSYEQYF
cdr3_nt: TGTGCCAGCAGCTCCAAAGGTCTAGCGGTGTCCTACGAGCAGTACTTC

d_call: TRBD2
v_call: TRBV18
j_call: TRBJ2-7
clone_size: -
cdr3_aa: CASSRRREGDEQYF
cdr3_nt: TGTGCCAGCTCACGAAGGAGGGAGGGTGACGAGCAGTACTTC

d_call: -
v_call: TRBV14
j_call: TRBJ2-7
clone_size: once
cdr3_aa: CASSQDGSSYEQYF
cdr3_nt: TGTGCCAGCAGCCAAGATGGTAGCTCCTACGAGCAGTACTTC

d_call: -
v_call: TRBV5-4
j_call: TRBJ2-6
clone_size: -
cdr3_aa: CASSFTNGANVLTF
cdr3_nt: TGTGCCAGCAGCTTCACTAACGGGGCCAACGTCCTGACTTTC

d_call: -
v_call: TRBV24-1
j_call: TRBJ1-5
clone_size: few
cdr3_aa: CATQGGRSNQPQHF
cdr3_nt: TGTGCCACCCAAGGAGGGCGCAGCAATCAGCCCCAGCATTTT

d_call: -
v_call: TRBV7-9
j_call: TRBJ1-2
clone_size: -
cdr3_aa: CASSGKGVANYGYTF
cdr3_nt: TGTGCCAGCAGCGGAAAGGGAGTAGCTAACTATGGCTACACCTTC